The source of this TCR beta chain is a study of Ad26.COV2.S vaccination and SARS-CoV-2 variants. Sequencing was performed with immunoSEQ multiplex PCR; in TCRdb, only in-frame clones are kept and a portion is missing. Seen here are 400,000 to 500,000 clones, around 89% observed once, and the top ten hold 3.6%. Study-level findings and limits: While placebo recipients had lower spike-specific TCR breadth, vaccine recipients had more. Recipients of either vaccine or placebo displayed similar breadth of non-spike TCRs.

CDR3 length equals 13 residues. The V gene end was trimmed by 7 bases and the J gene end by 5 bases; junction bases not matched to a gene: 4. Germline V lookup: CDR1 SQVTM, CDR2 ANQGSEA. With regard to this clone: Antigen unknown.

Treatment indicated: roughly 18 received Ad26.COV2.S at low or high dose, single or two shots; a few received placebo; per-sample allocation not given. Sample collection was performed on day 63 after the first vaccine or placebo injection. The V and J genes are TRBV29-1 and TRBJ2-2, with 10 bases that match TRBD1. This sequence was found in a person between 18 and 65 years old who received the Ad26.COV2.S COVID-19 vaccine or a placebo. The sequences come from peripheral blood, collected in a trial of Ad26.COV2.S vaccine versus placebo. The CDR3: CSADRGRTGELFF. The CDR3 bases are TGCAGCGCAGACAGGGGGCGAACCGGGGAGCTGTTTTTT.